Following are 24 T cell receptor beta chains from one sample sequenced in a study of blood T cell repertoires in COVID-19. Measured with immunoSEQ multiplex PCR; TCRdb has only the in-frame clones, and not every one. The table lists hundreds of thousands of clones, 87% of them singletons. The specimen was PBMCs or T cells enriched from blood (not recorded which). The receptor set was obtained from a woman younger than 35 who had recovered from COVID-19.

CDR3 sequence reads: CASSPVNRRGYEQYF. The DNA of the CDR3 is TGTGCCAGCAGTCCTGTTAACCGAAGGGGCTACGAGCAGTACTTC. This chain joins TRBV28 and TRBJ2-7; TRBD1 is a possible D gene (5 bases). V lost 5 bases and J lost 3, with 17 bases in between. This CDR3 has 15 amino acids. The V gene's germline CDR1 is MDHEN and CDR2 SYDVKM. The full variable domain, its missing parts supplied by reference TRBV28 and TRBJ2-7, is DVKVTQSSRYLVKRTGEKVFLECVQDMDHENMFWYRQDPGLGLRLIYFSYDVKMKEKGDIPEGYSVSREKKERFSLILESASTNQTSMYLCASSPVNRRGYEQYFGPGTRLTVT.

V usage is TRBV28 and J usage is TRBJ2-7, with 9 nucleotides matching TRBD2. Germline V gene lookup returns CDR1 MDHEN and CDR2 SYDVKM. CDR3 length: 19 residues. V lost 4 bases and J lost 0; bases outside the gene matches: 16. CDR3 nucleotides: TGTGCCAGCAGTTCGATTGGGGGGGGATATAGCGGGAGCTCCTACGAGCAGTACTTC. This translates into CASSSIGGGYSGSSYEQYF.

The CDR3 here is CASSLGQGASYEQYF. The CDR3 DNA sequence: TGTGCCAGCAGTTTGGGACAGGGGGCATCCTACGAGCAGTACTTC. The chain uses TRBV27 and TRBJ2-7; 12 nucleotides match TRBD1. Per germline, CDR1 MNHEY and CDR2 SMNVEV (reference sequence). Trimming cost V 3 bases and J 1 base; bases outside gene matches: 1. The CDR3 is made up of 15 amino acids.

The gene calls are TRBV25-1 and TRBJ2-7; D possibly corresponds to TRBD2 (5 bases). CDR1 is MGHDK, CDR2 SYGVNS, per germline. Trimming took 6 bases from V and 4 from J, leaving 7 bases between them. The CDR3 totals 11 residues. The CDR3 spells CASSPGYEQYF. CDR3 DNA sequence: TGTGCCAGCAGCCCGGGATACGAGCAGTACTTC.

To note about this clone: Different DNA sequences within this sample yield the same CDR3. This chain connects TRBV7-8 to TRBJ1-2; 7 bases agree with TRBD1. This CDR3 has 12 residues. V lost 3 bases, J lost 8 bases, and 3 bases stayed unmatched. Germline CDR1 SGHVS, CDR2 FQNEAQ. CDR3 nucleotide sequence: TGTGCCAGCAGCTTCTCAGGGGGAGGCTACACCTTC. Amino acids: CASSFSGGGYTF.

This clone appeared a single time. The genes are TRBV30 and TRBJ1-1; TRBD1 might be the D (6 bases). Looked up from germline, CDR1 is GTSNPN and CDR2 is SVGIG (reference sequence). The length of the CDR3 is 13 residues. V dropped 2 bases and J dropped 0 bases, with 7 bases sitting between them. The DNA for the CDR3 is TGTGCCTGGAGTCGGACAGTGAACACTGAAGCTTTCTTT. Its translation is CAWSRTVNTEAFF.

This chain connects TRBV2 to TRBJ2-1; no reliable D call. The V end lost 2 bases, the J end lost 3 bases, and 5 bases lay between the germline ends. CDR1 and CDR2 from the germline V gene are SNHLY and FYNNEI. CDR3 length: 13 residues. This chain's CDR3 is CASSENSYNEQFF. CDR3 nucleotides: TGTGCCAGCAGTGAAAACAGCTACAATGAGCAGTTCTTC.

With regard to this clone: Distinct nucleotide sequences in the sample also encode this CDR3. The V call is TRBV14, the J call TRBJ1-2; possible D gene TRBD1, 5 bases. The germline V gene encodes CDR1 SGHDN and CDR2 FVKESK. This CDR3 has 13 residues. V was shortened by 1 base and J by 4 bases, with 7 bases between the two germline ends. In nucleotides, the CDR3 is TGTGCCAGCAGCCAAGGGCAGGGCTATGGCTACACCTTC. It codes for CASSQGQGYGYTF.

V and J are TRBV29-1 and TRBJ2-3; 7 bases fit TRBD2. Germline CDR1 is SQVTM and CDR2 is ANQGSEA. The CDR3 consists of 14 residues. The trim removed 3 bases at V and 0 bases at J, leaving 3 bases unmatched. CDR3 DNA: TGCAGCGTTGAGGGGACTACTAGCACAGATACGCAGTATTTT. This codes for CSVEGTTSTDTQYF.

A few counts support this clone. The J gene is TRBJ1-2, the V gene TRBV7-8; 7 nucleotides agree with TRBD1. CDR3 size: 13 residues. V lost 5 bases to trimming and J lost 5 bases; unmatched junction nucleotides: 5. Germline V gene sequence: CDR1 SGHVS, CDR2 FQNEAQ. CDR3 sequence: CASSQDRDYGYTF. The CDR3 DNA is TGTGCCAGCAGCCAAGACAGGGATTATGGCTACACCTTC.

The table lists this clone with many counts. This chain joins TRBV4-3 and TRBJ2-3; D ambiguous. Germline CDR1 and CDR2: LGHNA and YSLEER. This CDR3 region has 12 residues. With 5 bases removed from V and 2 bases from J, the gap between germline ends came to 5 bases. In nucleotides, the CDR3 is TGCGCCAGCAGCTTAAACACAGATACGCAGTATTTT. This translates into CASSLNTDTQYF.

The count of this clone is one. This chain links TRBV11-2 with TRBJ2-7; no clear D. The V end was cut by 0 bases, the J end by 3 bases, with 9 bases between. Germline-derived CDR1 and CDR2 are SGHAT and FQNNGV. CDR3 length equals 14 residues. In nucleotides, the CDR3 is TGTGCCAGCAGCTTAGAACTGACGGGCTACGAGCAGTACTTC. Amino acids: CASSLELTGYEQYF.

The chain joins TRBV27 to TRBJ2-1, with TRBD2 matching over 8 bases. Germline lookup yields CDR1 MNHEY and CDR2 SMNVEV (reference sequence). The CDR3 is made up of 16 amino acids. The J segment lost 3 bases and the V segment lost 6 bases, leaving 10 bases of the junction unmatched. The CDR3 coding sequence is TGTGCCAGCAGCTTTAGTCGAACTAGCGGCTACAATGAGCAGTTCTTC. Its protein product is CASSFSRTSGYNEQFF.

The chain carries TRBV5-6 and TRBJ2-1; D is unclear. Germline V lookup: CDR1 SGHDT, CDR2 YYEEEE. CDR3 length: 11 amino acids. Between the trimmed V and J ends, which lost 0 bases and 10 bases, there was a span of 5 bases. The CDR3 DNA is TGTGCCAGCAGCTTGGGGCACGAGCAGTTCTTC. Residues: CASSLGHEQFF.

The CDR3 loop reads CASSESGEETQYF. The CDR3 DNA sequence: TGTGCCAGCAGCGAATCAGGGGAGGAGACCCAGTACTTC. The chain links TRBV5-4 to TRBJ2-5, with D possibly TRBD1 on 6 matching bases. With 4 bases removed from V and 5 bases from J, the gap between germline ends came to 12 bases. The CDR3 extends over 13 amino acids. In germline, CDR1 is SGHNT, CDR2 YYREEE (reference sequence).

The chain carries TRBV4-1 and TRBJ2-7; 7 bases match TRBD1. This CDR3 comprises 14 residues. Germline CDR1 and CDR2: MGHRA and YSYEKL. V lost 3 bases and J lost 2; bases outside the gene matches: 4. The CDR3 nucleotides read TGCGCCAGCAGCCACGACAGGGTGACCTACGAGCAGTACTTC. This translates into CASSHDRVTYEQYF.

The rearrangement links TRBV3-1 (or the pseudogene TRBV3-2) to TRBJ1-5; the D gene is possibly TRBD1 (5 bases). V was shortened by 1 base and J by 5 bases, with 6 bases between the two germline ends. This CDR3 contains 13 residues. Germline CDR1 LGHDT, CDR2 YNNKEL (reference sequence). CDR3 coding DNA: TGTGCCAGCAGCCAAGCGGGGGATCAGCCCCAGCATTTT. Residues: CASSQAGDQPQHF.

The V and J genes are TRBV2 and TRBJ2-2, with TRBD2 matching over 8 bases. The V gene end was trimmed by 7 bases and the J gene end by 0 bases; junction bases not matched to a gene: 4. There are 15 residues in the CDR3. CDR1 and CDR2 from the germline V gene are SNHLY and FYNNEI. The CDR3 nucleotides read TGTGCCAGCAAAAAAGCGGGGGCGAACACCGGGGAGCTGTTTTTT. Its protein is CASKKAGANTGELFF.

This clone was counted a few times. The chain carries TRBV28 and TRBJ2-1, with a weak D call TRBD1 (6 bases). The CDR3 consists of 16 residues. The V gene lost 6 bases and the J gene lost 0 bases, with 15 bases spanning the gap. Germline V gene lookup returns CDR1 MDHEN and CDR2 SYDVKM. The CDR3 region is CASRSTGPISYNEQFF. The CDR3 nucleotides are TGTGCCAGCAGGTCGACAGGTCCCATCTCCTACAATGAGCAGTTCTTC.

The chain links TRBV28 to TRBJ2-3, with D possibly being TRBD2 (6 bases). The CDR3 totals 14 residues. The germline gives CDR1 MDHEN, CDR2 SYDVKM. The germline V and J ends were trimmed by 6 bases and 6 bases, with 16 bases remaining between them. The CDR3 here is CASSPVGSDDTQYF. CDR3 bases: TGTGCCAGCAGCCCCGTCGGGAGCGACGATACGCAGTATTTT.

The CDR3 spells CAWSETGNYGYTF. The DNA of the CDR3 is TGTGCCTGGAGTGAAACAGGGAACTATGGCTACACCTTC. The rearrangement links TRBV30 to TRBJ1-2; possibly TRBD1 for D (6 bases). The CDR3 is 13 amino acids. Germline V gene lookup returns CDR1 GTSNPN and CDR2 SVGIG (reference sequence). V gave up 1 base and J gave up 2 bases, with 8 bases separating them.

This chain uses TRBV28 with TRBJ1-6, with TRBD1 as a possible D gene (6 bases). This CDR3 is 12 amino acids long. CDR1 is MDHEN and CDR2 is SYDVKM in the germline V gene. Trimming pared 5 bases from V and 14 bases from J, leaving 13 bases between. CDR3 residues: CASSLTGYTLHF. In DNA, the CDR3 is TGTGCCAGCAGTCTAACAGGGTACACCCTCCACTTT.

The rearrangement joins TRBV28 to TRBJ2-3, with D possibly being TRBD2 (7 bases). CDR3 length: 13 amino acids. Germline CDR1 and CDR2: MDHEN and SYDVKM. The CDR3 here is CAGGSGGTDTQYF. CDR3 in DNA: TGTGCAGGGGGTTCCGGGGGGACAGATACGCAGTATTTT.

The rearrangement joins TRBV10-3 to TRBJ1-2; possibly TRBD1 for D (6 bases). CDR1 and CDR2 from the germline V gene are ENHRY and SYGVKD. There are 14 residues in the CDR3. Trimming took off 3 bases at V and 2 bases at J, with 10 bases between the two ends. The chain's CDR3 is CAISDGRGNYGYTF. The CDR3 DNA sequence: TGTGCCATCAGTGATGGCAGGGGAAACTATGGCTACACCTTC.